These 9 T cell receptor beta chains share one sample of origin, sequenced in a study of cytomegalovirus exposure and HLA in healthy donors. The PCR used 60 Vbeta and 13 Jbeta primers. Produced via immunoSEQ multiplex PCR; TCRdb's table is partial and in-frame only. The table shows under 80,000 clones, with approximately 71% occurring only once. The specimen sequenced was PBMCs. Receptor source: a woman aged 40 to 55 in good health and CMV-seronegative.

This chain joins TRBV5-4 and TRBJ1-4; maybe TRBD1 (6 bases). Germline V gene sequence: CDR1 SGHNT, CDR2 YYREEE (reference sequence). Trimming took off 3 bases at V and 4 bases at J, with 13 bases between the two ends. The CDR3 is 15 residues long. The CDR3 is CASSSPGAYNEKLFF. As DNA, the CDR3 is TGTGCCAGCAGCTCCCCAGGGGCGTATAATGAAAAACTGTTTTTT.

The chain recombines TRBV6-5 with TRBJ2-2; perhaps TRBD1 as D (5 bases). This CDR3 region has 13 residues. V lost 5 bases to trimming and J lost 1 base, with 5 bases between them. Germline V gene lookup returns CDR1 MNHEY and CDR2 SVGAGI. DNA of the CDR3: TGTGCCAGCAGTAGGGGGAACACCGGGGAGCTGTTTTTT. It specifies CASSRGNTGELFF.

The chain links TRBV7-2 to TRBJ1-3; no definite D call. The CDR3 is 15 residues long. CDR1 is SGHTA, CDR2 FQGNSA, per germline. The V and J ends lost 1 base and 0 bases respectively, with 7 bases between them. CDR3 bases: TGTGCCAGCAGCTTAGAGCACAGCTCTGGAAACACCATATATTTT. It codes for CASSLEHSSGNTIYF.

This clone was observed a handful of times. The rearrangement uses TRBV7-2 and TRBJ1-1; tentatively, D is TRBD1 (6 bases). The length of the CDR3 is 15 residues. CDR1 and CDR2 (germline): SGHTA, FQGNSA. Trimming cost V 5 bases and J 5 bases, with 18 bases left between them. The CDR3 reads CASSLLGQGRTEAFF. CDR3 nucleotides: TGTGCCAGCAGCCTGCTGGGCCAGGGGCGGACTGAAGCTTTCTTT.

The rearrangement uses TRBV12-5 and TRBJ1-4; weak D call: TRBD1 (5 bases). CDR3 length: 12 amino acids. Germline V CDR1 and CDR2: LGHNT, FRNRAP. V lost 1 base, J lost 13 bases, and 10 bases lay in between. This CDR3 reads CASGLGAGALFF. CDR3 in DNA: TGTGCTAGTGGTTTGGGGGCTGGGGCACTGTTTTTT.

The V gene is TRBV7-2, the J gene TRBJ2-1; 10 nucleotides match TRBD2. V shed 1 base, J shed 15 bases, and the junction held 6 bases outside the gene matches. The CDR3 covers 13 residues. In germline, CDR1 is SGHTA, CDR2 FQGNSA. This CDR3 is CASSLEGRLAGFF. The CDR3 nucleotides read TGTGCCAGCAGCTTAGAGGGACGACTAGCGGGGTTCTTC.

V and J are TRBV7-9 and TRBJ2-5; the match to TRBD1 covers 8 bases. Germline V lookup: CDR1 SEHNR, CDR2 FQNEAQ (reference sequence). After removal of 7 bases from V and 1 base from J, the junction contained 8 bases not matched to a gene. The CDR3 contains 15 residues. Written as DNA, the CDR3 is TGTGCCAGCACCGACCCAGGACAGGGCCAAGAGACCCAGTACTTC. It yields the protein CASTDPGQGQETQYF.

This clone has only one observation. This chain joins TRBV6-1 and TRBJ1-2, with a possible D match to TRBD1 (6 bases). In germline, CDR1 is MNHNS, CDR2 SASEGT. The CDR3 contains 13 residues. Trimming took off 7 bases at V and 4 bases at J, with 13 bases between the two ends. CDR3 amino acids: CASIHRDSYGYTF. CDR3 nucleotides: TGTGCCAGCATCCACAGGGATTCCTATGGCTACACCTTC.

The chain links TRBV25-1 to TRBJ2-7, with 8 bases that match TRBD1. The J segment lost 3 bases and the V segment lost 2 bases, leaving 6 bases of the junction unmatched. Germline V gene lookup returns CDR1 MGHDK and CDR2 SYGVNS. This CDR3 has 15 amino acids. In DNA form, the CDR3 reads TGTGCCAGCAGTGAACCGGGACAGGCGATCTACGAGCAGTACTTC. It yields the protein CASSEPGQAIYEQYF.